This T cell receptor (beta chain) came from a study of beta chain features in type 1 diabetes. About the study: What patients shared with healthy donors was a similar profile of age, gender and cell yields. Overall study results and limits: HLA effects on TCRB rearrangement stayed unresolved here. Patients with Type 1 diabetes showed moderately but significantly shorter TCRB CDR3s in all four CD4+ subsets.

Each donor gave one heparinised blood draw averaging about 120 mL. Over 95% purity was reached by all sorted populations. The study reverse transcribed the entire isolated RNA, so it sequenced expressed TCRB transcripts. Repertoires were generated with immunoSEQ multiplex PCR, while TCRdb's copy carries only in-frame clones and drops some. The table lists a few hundred thousand clones, 8% to 10% of them singletons. In the case of this clone: What it recognizes is unknown.

The clonotype comes from a man aged 30-40 years with type 1 diabetes. What was sequenced was central memory CD4+ T cells from blood.

This chain's CDR3 is CASSPTKAGGGTGELFF. CDR3 DNA: TGTGCCAGCTCACCCACGAAGGCAGGGGGCGGCACCGGGGAGCTGTTTTTT. The J gene is TRBJ2-2, the V gene TRBV18; 8 nucleotides match TRBD1. The J segment lost 4 bases and the V segment lost 3 bases, leaving 10 bases of the junction unmatched. The CDR3 consists of 17 residues. Germline V CDR1 and CDR2: KGHSH, LQKENI.